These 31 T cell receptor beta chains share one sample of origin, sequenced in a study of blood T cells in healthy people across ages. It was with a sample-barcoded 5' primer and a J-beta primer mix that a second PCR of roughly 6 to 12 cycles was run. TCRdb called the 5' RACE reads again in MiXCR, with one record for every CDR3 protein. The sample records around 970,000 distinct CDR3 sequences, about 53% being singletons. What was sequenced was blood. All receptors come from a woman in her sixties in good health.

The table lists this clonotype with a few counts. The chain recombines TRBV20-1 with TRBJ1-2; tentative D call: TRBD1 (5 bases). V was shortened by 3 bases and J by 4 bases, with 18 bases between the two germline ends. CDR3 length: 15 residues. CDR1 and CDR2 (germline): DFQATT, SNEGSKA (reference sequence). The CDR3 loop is CSASSPGRGAYGYTF. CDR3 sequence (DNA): TGCAGTGCTAGTTCCCCGGGGAGGGGAGCCTATGGCTACACCTTC.

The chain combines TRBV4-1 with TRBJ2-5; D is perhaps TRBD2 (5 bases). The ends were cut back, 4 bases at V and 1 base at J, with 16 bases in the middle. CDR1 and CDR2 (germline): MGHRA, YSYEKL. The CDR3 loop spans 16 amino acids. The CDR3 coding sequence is TGCGCCAGCAGCCCCCTTCGGGGTGGCGGCCAAGAGACCCAGTACTTC. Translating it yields CASSPLRGGGQETQYF.

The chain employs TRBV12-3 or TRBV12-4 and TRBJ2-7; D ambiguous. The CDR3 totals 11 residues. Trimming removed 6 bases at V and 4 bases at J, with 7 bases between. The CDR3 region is CASRGIYEQYF. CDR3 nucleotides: TGTGCCAGCAGGGGGATTTACGAGCAGTACTTC.

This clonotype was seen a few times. CDR3: CASSLHGRVYYEQYF. CDR3 nucleotides: TGCGCCAGCAGCTTGCATGGGAGAGTCTACTACGAGCAGTACTTC. The rearrangement joins TRBV5-1 to TRBJ2-7, with D possibly being TRBD2 (5 bases). CDR1 SGHRS and CDR2 YFSETQ come from the germline V gene. V shed 1 base and J shed 3 bases, with 14 bases lying between them. The CDR3 runs 15 residues.

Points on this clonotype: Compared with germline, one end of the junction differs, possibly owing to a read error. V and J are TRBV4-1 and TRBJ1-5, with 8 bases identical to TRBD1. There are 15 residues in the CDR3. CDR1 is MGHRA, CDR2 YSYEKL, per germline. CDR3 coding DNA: TGCGCCAGCAGACAAGGACAGGGTATCAATCAGCCCCAGCATTTT. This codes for CASRQGQGINQPQHF.

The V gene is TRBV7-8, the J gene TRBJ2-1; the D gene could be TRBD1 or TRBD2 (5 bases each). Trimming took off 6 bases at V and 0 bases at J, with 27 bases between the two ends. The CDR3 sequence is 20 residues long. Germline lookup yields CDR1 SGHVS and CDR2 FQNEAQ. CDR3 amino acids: CASRPQQPAWGRTSYNEQFF. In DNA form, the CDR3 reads TGTGCCAGCAGACCACAGCAGCCCGCTTGGGGGAGAACCTCCTACAATGAGCAGTTCTTC.

CDR3 residues: CASSSPELGRAFYEQYF. The DNA for the CDR3 is TGTGCCAGCAGTTCCCCCGAGTTGGGACGGGCTTTCTACGAGCAGTACTTC. The chain joins TRBV28 to TRBJ2-7; D is tentatively TRBD1 or TRBD2 (5 bases each). With 4 bases removed from V and 3 bases from J, the gap between germline ends came to 22 bases. Germline lookup yields CDR1 MDHEN and CDR2 SYDVKM. The CDR3 length is 17 residues.

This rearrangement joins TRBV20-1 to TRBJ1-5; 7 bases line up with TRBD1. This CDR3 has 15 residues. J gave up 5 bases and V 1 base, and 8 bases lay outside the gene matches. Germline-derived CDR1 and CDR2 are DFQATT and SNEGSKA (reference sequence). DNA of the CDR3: TGCAGTGCTAGAGCGGGGGAAGGGGGCTATCAGCCCCAGCATTTT. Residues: CSARAGEGGYQPQHF.

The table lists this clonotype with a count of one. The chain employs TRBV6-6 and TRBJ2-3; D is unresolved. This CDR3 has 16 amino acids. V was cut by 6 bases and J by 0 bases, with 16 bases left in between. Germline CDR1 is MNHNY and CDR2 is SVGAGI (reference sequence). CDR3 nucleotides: TGTGCCAGCAGCCCGCCGGCAGCCCGCAGCACAGATACGCAGTATTTT. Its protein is CASSPPAARSTDTQYF.

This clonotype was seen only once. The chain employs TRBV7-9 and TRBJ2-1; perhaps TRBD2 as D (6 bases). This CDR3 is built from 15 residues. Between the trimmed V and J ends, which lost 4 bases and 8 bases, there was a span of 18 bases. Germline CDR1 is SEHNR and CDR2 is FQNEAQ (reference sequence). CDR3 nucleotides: TGTGCCAGCAGCTGGGGGGACTTGCCGGGCGATGAGCAGTTCTTC. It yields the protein CASSWGDLPGDEQFF.

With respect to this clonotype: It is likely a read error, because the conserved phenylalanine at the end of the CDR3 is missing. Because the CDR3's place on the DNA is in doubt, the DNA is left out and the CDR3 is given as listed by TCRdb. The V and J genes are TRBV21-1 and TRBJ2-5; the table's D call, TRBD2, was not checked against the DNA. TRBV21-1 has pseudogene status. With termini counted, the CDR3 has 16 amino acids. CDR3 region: CASSKEDSGSTRDPVL.

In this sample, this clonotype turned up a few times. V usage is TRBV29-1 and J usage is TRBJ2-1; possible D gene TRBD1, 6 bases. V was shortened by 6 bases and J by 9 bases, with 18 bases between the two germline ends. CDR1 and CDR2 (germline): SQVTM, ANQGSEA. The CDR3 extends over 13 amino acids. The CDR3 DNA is TGCAGCGTCTCGAACCCCACAGGGTTTGAGCAGTTCTTC. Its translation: CSVSNPTGFEQFF.

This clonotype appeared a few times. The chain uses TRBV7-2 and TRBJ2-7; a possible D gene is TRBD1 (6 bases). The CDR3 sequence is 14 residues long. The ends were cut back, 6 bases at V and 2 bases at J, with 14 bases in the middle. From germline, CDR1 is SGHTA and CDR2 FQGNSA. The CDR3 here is CASSISGQTYEQYF. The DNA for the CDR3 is TGTGCCAGCAGTATATCGGGACAAACCTACGAGCAGTACTTC.

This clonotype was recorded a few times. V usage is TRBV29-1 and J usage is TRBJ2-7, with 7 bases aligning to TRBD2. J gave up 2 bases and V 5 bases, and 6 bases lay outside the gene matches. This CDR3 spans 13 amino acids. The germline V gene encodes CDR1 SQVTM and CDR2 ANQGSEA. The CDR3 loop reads CSVRRAGAYEQYF. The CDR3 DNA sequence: TGCAGCGTTCGGAGGGCGGGAGCCTACGAGCAGTACTTC.

The CDR3 sequence: CASSLPLGGYEQYF. In DNA, the CDR3 is TGTGCCAGCAGTCTACCCCTTGGCGGGTACGAGCAGTACTTC. V usage is TRBV28 and J usage is TRBJ2-7, with a possible D match to TRBD2 (5 bases). V was trimmed by 5 bases and J by 4 bases, leaving 15 bases between them. From germline, CDR1 is MDHEN and CDR2 SYDVKM. This CDR3 spans 14 amino acids.

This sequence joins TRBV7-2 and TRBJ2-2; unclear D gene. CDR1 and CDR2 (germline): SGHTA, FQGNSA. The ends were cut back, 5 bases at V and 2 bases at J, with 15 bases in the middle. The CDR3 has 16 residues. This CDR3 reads CASSPTATINTGELFF. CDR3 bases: TGTGCCAGCAGCCCGACTGCAACCATTAACACCGGGGAGCTGTTTTTT.

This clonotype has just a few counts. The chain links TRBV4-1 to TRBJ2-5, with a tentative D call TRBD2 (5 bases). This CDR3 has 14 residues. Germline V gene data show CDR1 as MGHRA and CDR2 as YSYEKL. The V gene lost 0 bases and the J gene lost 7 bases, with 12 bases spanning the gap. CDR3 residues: CASSQETARGTQYF. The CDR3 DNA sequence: TGCGCCAGCAGCCAAGAAACGGCCCGGGGGACCCAGTACTTC.

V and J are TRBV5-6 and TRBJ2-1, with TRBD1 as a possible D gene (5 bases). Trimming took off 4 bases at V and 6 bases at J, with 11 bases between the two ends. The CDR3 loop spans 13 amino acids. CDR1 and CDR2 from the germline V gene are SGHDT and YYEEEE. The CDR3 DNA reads TGTGCCAGCAGCGGGGCTAGGGCCAATGAGCAGTTCTTC. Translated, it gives CASSGARANEQFF. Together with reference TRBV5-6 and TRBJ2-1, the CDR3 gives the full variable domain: DAGVTQSPTHLIKTRGQQVTLRCSPKSGHDTVSWYQQALGQGPQFIFQYYEEEERQRGNFPDRFSGHQFPNYSSELNVNALLLGDSALYLCASSGARANEQFFGPGTRLTVL.

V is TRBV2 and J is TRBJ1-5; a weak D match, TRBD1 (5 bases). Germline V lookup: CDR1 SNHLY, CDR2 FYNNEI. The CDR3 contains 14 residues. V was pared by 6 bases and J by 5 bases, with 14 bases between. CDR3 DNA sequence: TGTGCCAGCAGGCCCCCGGGGGGGTATCAGCCCCAGCATTTT. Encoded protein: CASRPPGGYQPQHF.

CDR3: CASSMWDSYGYTF. The CDR3 coding sequence is TGTGCCAGCAGCATGTGGGACAGCTATGGCTACACCTTC. The chain joins TRBV11-1 to TRBJ1-2; 7 bases are shared with TRBD1. This CDR3 contains 13 residues. J was trimmed by 4 bases and V by 5 bases; bases with no gene match: 4. From germline, CDR1 is SGHAT and CDR2 FQDESV (reference sequence).

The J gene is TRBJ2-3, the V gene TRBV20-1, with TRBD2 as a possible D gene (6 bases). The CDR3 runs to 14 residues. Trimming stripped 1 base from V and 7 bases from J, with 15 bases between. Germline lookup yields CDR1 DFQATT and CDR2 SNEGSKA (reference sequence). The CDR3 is CSARADYTMNTQYF. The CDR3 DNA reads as TGCAGTGCTAGAGCGGACTACACAATGAATACGCAGTATTTT.

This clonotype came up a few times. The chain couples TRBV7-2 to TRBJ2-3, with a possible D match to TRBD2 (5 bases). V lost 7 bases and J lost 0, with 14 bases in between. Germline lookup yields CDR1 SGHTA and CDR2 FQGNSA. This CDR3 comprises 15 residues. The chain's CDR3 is CASILSDASTDTQYF. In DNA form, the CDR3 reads TGTGCCAGCATACTTAGCGACGCTAGCACAGATACGCAGTATTTT.

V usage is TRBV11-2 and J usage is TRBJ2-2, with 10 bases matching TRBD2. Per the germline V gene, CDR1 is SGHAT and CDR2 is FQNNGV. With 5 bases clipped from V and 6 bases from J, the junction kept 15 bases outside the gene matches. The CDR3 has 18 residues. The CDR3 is CASSQILTSGDRPGELFF. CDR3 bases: TGTGCCAGCAGCCAAATCCTCACTAGCGGGGATCGGCCCGGGGAGCTGTTTTTT.

CDR3 protein: CSVRGGIGNEQFF. CDR3 sequence (DNA): TGCAGCGTTCGGGGCGGGATCGGTAATGAGCAGTTCTTC. This sequence joins TRBV29-1 and TRBJ2-1; perhaps TRBD2 as D (6 bases). CDR1 and CDR2 (germline): SQVTM, ANQGSEA. The length of the CDR3 is 13 residues. V dropped 5 bases and J dropped 7 bases, with 15 bases sitting between them.

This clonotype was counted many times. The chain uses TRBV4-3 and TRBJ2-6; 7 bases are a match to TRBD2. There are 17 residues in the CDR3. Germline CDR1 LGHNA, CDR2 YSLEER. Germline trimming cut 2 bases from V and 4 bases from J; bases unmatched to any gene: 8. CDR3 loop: CASSQLTGGSGANVLTF. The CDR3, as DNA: TGCGCCAGCAGCCAACTGACGGGGGGATCAGGGGCCAACGTCCTGACTTTC.

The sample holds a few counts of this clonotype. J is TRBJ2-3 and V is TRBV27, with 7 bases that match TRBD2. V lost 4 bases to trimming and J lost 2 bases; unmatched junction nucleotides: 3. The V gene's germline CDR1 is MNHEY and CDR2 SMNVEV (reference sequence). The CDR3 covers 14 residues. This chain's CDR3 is CASSSGGYTDTQYF. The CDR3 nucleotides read TGTGCCAGCAGTTCGGGAGGATACACAGATACGCAGTATTTT.

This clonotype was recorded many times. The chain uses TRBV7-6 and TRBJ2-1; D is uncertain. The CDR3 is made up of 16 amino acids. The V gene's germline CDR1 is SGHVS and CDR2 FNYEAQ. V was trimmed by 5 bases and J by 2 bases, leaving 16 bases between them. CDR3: CASSPLPSFPYNEQFF. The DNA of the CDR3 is TGTGCCAGCAGCCCTTTACCCAGTTTCCCCTACAATGAGCAGTTCTTC.

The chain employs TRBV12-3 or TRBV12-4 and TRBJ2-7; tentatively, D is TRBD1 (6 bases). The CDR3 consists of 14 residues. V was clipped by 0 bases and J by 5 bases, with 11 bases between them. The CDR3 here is CASSLARGFNEQYF. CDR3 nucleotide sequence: TGTGCCAGCAGTTTAGCCAGGGGATTCAACGAGCAGTACTTC.

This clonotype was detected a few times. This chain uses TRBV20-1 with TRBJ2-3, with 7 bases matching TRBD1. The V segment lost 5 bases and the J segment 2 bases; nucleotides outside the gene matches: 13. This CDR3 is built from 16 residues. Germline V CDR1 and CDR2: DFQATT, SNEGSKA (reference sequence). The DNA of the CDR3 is TGCAGTGCTCTCCGCGTCGGGACAGTGAACACAGATACGCAGTATTTT. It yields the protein CSALRVGTVNTDTQYF.

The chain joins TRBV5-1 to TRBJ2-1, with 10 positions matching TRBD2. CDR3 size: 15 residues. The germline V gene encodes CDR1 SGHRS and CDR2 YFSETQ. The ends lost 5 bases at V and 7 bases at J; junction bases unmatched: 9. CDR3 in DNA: TGCGCCAGCAGTTTAGGACTAGCGGTTTTTAATGAGCAGTTCTTC. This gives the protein CASSLGLAVFNEQFF.

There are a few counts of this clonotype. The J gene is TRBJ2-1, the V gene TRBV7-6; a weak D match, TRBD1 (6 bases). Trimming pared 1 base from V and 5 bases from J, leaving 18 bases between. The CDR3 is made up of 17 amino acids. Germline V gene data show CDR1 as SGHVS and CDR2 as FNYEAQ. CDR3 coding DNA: TGTGCCAGCAGCTTAGATATCCGTCAGGGGTCTCACAATGAGCAGTTCTTC. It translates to CASSLDIRQGSHNEQFF.